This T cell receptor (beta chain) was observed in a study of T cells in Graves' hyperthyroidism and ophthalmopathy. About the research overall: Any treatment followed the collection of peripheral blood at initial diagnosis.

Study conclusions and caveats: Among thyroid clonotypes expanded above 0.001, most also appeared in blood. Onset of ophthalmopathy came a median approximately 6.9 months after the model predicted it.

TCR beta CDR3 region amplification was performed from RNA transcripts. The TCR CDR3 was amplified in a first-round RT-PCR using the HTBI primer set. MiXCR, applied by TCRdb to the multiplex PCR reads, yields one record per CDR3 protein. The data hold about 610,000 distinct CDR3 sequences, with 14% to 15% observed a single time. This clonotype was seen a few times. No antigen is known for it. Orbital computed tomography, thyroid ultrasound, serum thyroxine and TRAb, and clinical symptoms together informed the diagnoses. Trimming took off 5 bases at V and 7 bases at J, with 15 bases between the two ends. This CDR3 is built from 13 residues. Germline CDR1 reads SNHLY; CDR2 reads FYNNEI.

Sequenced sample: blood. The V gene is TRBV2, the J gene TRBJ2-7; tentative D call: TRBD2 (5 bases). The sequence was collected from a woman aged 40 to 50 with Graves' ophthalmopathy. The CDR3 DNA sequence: TGTGCCAGCAGTCTAGCACCTGGCCAAGAGCAGTACTTC. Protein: CASSLAPGQEQYF.